Sequencing of this TCR beta chain was carried out in a study of T cells after yellow fever vaccination. TCR cDNA was made by 5'RACE template switching, adding a universal primer site and UMIs. TCRdb re-analysed the 5' RACE reads in MiXCR, keeping a single row per CDR3 protein. The sample consists of 320,000 or so distinct CDR3 sequences, 8% to 9.5% of them appearing once. Whole-study findings and limits: Though weaker, the secondary response peaked faster, on day 5 versus 15.

Concerning this clonotype itself: Its antigen remains unknown.

This CDR3 has 15 residues. V lost 6 bases, J lost 1 base, and 12 bases lay in between. This TCR was recovered from a young man who received the YFV17D yellow fever vaccine. The V and J genes are TRBV12-3 or TRBV12-4 and TRBJ1-4; maybe TRBD1 (5 bases). This sample comprised PBMCs, obtained roughly 45 days after the first yellow fever vaccination. The CDR3 reads CASSRDPVTNEKLFF. The CDR3 region has the DNA TGTGCCAGCAGCAGGGACCCGGTAACTAATGAAAAACTGTTTTTT.